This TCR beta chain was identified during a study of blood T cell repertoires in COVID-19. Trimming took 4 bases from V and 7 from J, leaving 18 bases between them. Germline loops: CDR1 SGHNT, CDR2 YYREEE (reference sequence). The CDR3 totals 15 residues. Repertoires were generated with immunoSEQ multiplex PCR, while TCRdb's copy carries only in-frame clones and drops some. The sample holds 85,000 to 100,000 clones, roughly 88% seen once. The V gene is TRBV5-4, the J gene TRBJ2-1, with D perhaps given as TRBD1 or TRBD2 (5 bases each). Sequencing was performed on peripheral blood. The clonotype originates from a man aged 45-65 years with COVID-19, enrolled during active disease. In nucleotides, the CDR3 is TGTGCCAGCAGCCTGGGGCAGCCTAGAGGGAATGAGCAGTTCTTC. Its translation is CASSLGQPRGNEQFF.